These T cell receptor beta chains were read from a single sample in a study of blood T cell repertoires in COVID-19. Repertoires were generated with immunoSEQ multiplex PCR, while TCRdb's copy carries only in-frame clones and drops some. The sample shows a few hundred thousand clones, roughly 86% of them seen only once. The sample comprised peripheral blood. All receptors come from a woman aged 25 to 39 with COVID-19, enrolled during active disease. Both conserved end residues are part of each CDR3. The order of the fields is V gene, J gene, D gene, clone size, CDR3 DNA, CDR3 protein. D genes are given only for firm matches. The size of a clone is reported for some rows only, either as once, few or many, or as a class for expanded clones.

V gene: TRBV27; J gene: TRBJ2-1; D gene: TRBD2; clone size: NA; CDR3 DNA: TGTGCCAGCAGTTTAGGGACTAGCGGCCGGAATGAGCAGTTCTTC; CDR3 protein: CASSLGTSGRNEQFF
V gene: TRBV12-3/TRBV12-4; J gene: TRBJ2-1; D gene: TRBD2; clone size: once; CDR3 DNA: TGTGCCAGCTTACTAGCGGGAGACGGTGAGCAGTTCTTC; CDR3 protein: CASLLAGDGEQFF
V gene: TRBV6-5; J gene: TRBJ2-7; D gene: TRBD2; clone size: NA; CDR3 DNA: TGTGCCAGCAGCCTGACTAGCGGGAGCTGGGAGCAGTACTTC; CDR3 protein: CASSLTSGSWEQYF
V gene: TRBV6-5; J gene: TRBJ2-7; D gene: NA; clone size: NA; CDR3 DNA: TGTGCCAGCAGAAGGGGTCTCGAACCTTACGAGCAGTACTTC; CDR3 protein: CASRRGLEPYEQYF
V gene: TRBV21-1; J gene: TRBJ2-3; D gene: NA; clone size: NA; CDR3 DNA: TGTGCCAGCAGCAACTCGACTAGCGGGAGGGCCCTGCAGTATTTT; CDR3 protein: CASSNSTSGRALQYF
V gene: TRBV4-1; J gene: TRBJ2-7; D gene: TRBD2; clone size: NA; CDR3 DNA: TGCGCCAGCAGCCAACTACCGGGACTAGACTCCTACGAGCAGTACTTC; CDR3 protein: CASSQLPGLDSYEQYF
V gene: TRBV7-2; J gene: TRBJ1-2; D gene: TRBD1; clone size: NA; CDR3 DNA: TGTGCCAGCGTACCAGGGGGGTCTGCTAACTATGGCTACACCTTC; CDR3 protein: CASVPGGSANYGYTF
V gene: TRBV4-1; J gene: TRBJ1-3; D gene: NA; clone size: NA; CDR3 DNA: TGCGCCAGCAGCCAAGATCCCGGACAGTTCTCTGGAAACACCATATATTTT; CDR3 protein: CASSQDPGQFSGNTIYF
V gene: TRBV2; J gene: TRBJ2-3; D gene: NA; clone size: NA; CDR3 DNA: TGTGCCAGCAGTGACCCTAACGGGAGCACAGATACGCAGTATTTT; CDR3 protein: CASSDPNGSTDTQYF
V gene: TRBV14; J gene: TRBJ2-3; D gene: NA; clone size: NA; CDR3 DNA: TGTGCCAGCAGCCAAGTCCCCGGTCGGAGCGGAGCTAGCACAGATACGCAGTATTTT; CDR3 protein: CASSQVPGRSGASTDTQYF
V gene: TRBV5-4; J gene: TRBJ2-1; D gene: TRBD2; clone size: NA; CDR3 DNA: TGTGCCAGCAGCTTGCGGGAGACTAGCGGTTACAATGAGCAGTTCTTC; CDR3 protein: CASSLRETSGYNEQFF
V gene: TRBV29-1; J gene: TRBJ1-6; D gene: TRBD1; clone size: NA; CDR3 DNA: TGCAGCGTTGCCCCACAGGGGGTGAATTCACCCCTCCACTTT; CDR3 protein: CSVAPQGVNSPLHF
V gene: TRBV25-1; J gene: TRBJ2-2; D gene: NA; clone size: NA; CDR3 DNA: TGTGCCAGCAGTGAATTCAGGACAGCGAACACCGGGGAGCTGTTTTTT; CDR3 protein: CASSEFRTANTGELFF
V gene: TRBV9; J gene: TRBJ2-7; D gene: NA; clone size: NA; CDR3 DNA: TGTGCCAGCGGGAGAGGGTCCTACGAGCAGTACTTC; CDR3 protein: CASGRGSYEQYF
V gene: TRBV11-1; J gene: TRBJ2-3; D gene: NA; clone size: NA; CDR3 DNA: TGTGCCAGCGCCTACACAGATACGCAGTATTTT; CDR3 protein: CASAYTDTQYF
V gene: TRBV6-5; J gene: TRBJ2-5; D gene: TRBD1; clone size: NA; CDR3 DNA: TGTGCCAGCAGCATGACAGGGCGAGAGACCCAGTACTTC; CDR3 protein: CASSMTGRETQYF
V gene: TRBV18; J gene: TRBJ2-5; D gene: NA; clone size: NA; CDR3 DNA: TGTGCCAGCTCATTCAATTCTAATTCGCCCCAGTACTTC; CDR3 protein: CASSFNSNSPQYF
V gene: TRBV10-3; J gene: TRBJ2-1; D gene: TRBD1; clone size: NA; CDR3 DNA: TGTGCCATCAGTGAGTCGGGGACAGGGAGCTCCTACAATGAGCAGTTCTTC; CDR3 protein: CAISESGTGSSYNEQFF
V gene: TRBV20-1; J gene: TRBJ2-7; D gene: TRBD1; clone size: NA; CDR3 DNA: TGCAGTGCTAGTAACGGACAGGGGGGATACGAGCAGTACTTC; CDR3 protein: CSASNGQGGYEQYF